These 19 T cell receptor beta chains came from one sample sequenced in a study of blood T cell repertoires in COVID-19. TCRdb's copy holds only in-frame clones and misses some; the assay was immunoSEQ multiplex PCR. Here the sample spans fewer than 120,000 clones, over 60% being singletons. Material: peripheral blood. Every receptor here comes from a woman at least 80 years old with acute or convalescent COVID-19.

CDR3 protein: CASSQTGVHTEAFF. CDR3 DNA sequence: TGTGCCAGCAGCCAGACAGGGGTACACACTGAAGCTTTCTTT. This rearrangement joins TRBV7-2 to TRBJ1-1, with 8 bases that match TRBD1. Germline CDR1 is SGHTA and CDR2 is FQGNSA. The CDR3 runs to 14 residues. V shed 5 bases and J 3 bases; nucleotides not matched to a gene: 5.

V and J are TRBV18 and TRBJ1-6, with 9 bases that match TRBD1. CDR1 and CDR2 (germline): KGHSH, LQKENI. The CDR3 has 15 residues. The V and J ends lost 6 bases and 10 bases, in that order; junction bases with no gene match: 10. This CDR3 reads CASSPGDRVGSPLHF. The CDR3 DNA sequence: TGTGCCAGCTCCCCAGGGGACAGGGTTGGATCACCCCTCCACTTT.

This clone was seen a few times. CDR3 residues: CASSPGLLEQYF. The CDR3 DNA reads TGTGCCAGCAGCCCGGGACTACTCGAGCAGTACTTC. The chain is built from TRBV7-9 and TRBJ2-7, with 7 bases matching TRBD2. The CDR3 is made up of 12 amino acids. The germline gives CDR1 SEHNR, CDR2 FQNEAQ (reference sequence). The ends lost 5 bases at V and 6 bases at J; junction bases unmatched: 4.

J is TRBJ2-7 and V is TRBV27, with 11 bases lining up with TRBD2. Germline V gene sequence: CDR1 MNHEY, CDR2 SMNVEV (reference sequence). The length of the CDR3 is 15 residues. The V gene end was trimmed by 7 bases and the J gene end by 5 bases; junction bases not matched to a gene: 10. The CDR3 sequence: CASTAFSGGADEQYF. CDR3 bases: TGTGCCAGCACCGCATTTAGCGGGGGGGCCGACGAGCAGTACTTC.

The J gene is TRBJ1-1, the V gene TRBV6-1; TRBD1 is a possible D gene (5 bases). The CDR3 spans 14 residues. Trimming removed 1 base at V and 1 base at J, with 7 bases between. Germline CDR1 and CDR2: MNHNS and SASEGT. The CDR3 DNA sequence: TGTGCCAGCAGTGAAGTGGGGGGGAACACTGAAGCTTTCTTT. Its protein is CASSEVGGNTEAFF.

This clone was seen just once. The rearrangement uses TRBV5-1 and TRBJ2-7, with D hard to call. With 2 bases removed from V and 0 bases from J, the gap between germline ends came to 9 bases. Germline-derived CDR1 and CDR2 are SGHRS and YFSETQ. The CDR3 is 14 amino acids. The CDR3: CASSFSADSYEQYF. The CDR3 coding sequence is TGCGCCAGCAGCTTCTCTGCAGACTCCTACGAGCAGTACTTC.

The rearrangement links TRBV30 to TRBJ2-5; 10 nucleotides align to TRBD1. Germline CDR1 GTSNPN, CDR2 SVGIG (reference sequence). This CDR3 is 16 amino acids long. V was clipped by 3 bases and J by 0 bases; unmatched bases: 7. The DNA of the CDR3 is TGTGCCTGGAGCGATCGGGACAGGGGCTACCAAGAGACCCAGTACTTC. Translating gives CAWSDRDRGYQETQYF.

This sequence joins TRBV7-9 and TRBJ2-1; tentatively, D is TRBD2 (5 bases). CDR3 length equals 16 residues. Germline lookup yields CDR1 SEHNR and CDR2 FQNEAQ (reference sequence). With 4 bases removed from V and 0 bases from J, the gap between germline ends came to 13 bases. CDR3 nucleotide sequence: TGTGCCAGCAGCTCGACTTCTGGGAGCTCCTACAATGAGCAGTTCTTC. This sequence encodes CASSSTSGSSYNEQFF.

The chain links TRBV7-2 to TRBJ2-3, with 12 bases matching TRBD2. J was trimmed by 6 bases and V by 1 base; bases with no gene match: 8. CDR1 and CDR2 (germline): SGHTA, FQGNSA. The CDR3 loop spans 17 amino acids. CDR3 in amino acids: CASSLGLAGGSGDTQYF. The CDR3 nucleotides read TGTGCCAGCAGCTTAGGGCTAGCGGGGGGGAGCGGGGATACGCAGTATTTT.

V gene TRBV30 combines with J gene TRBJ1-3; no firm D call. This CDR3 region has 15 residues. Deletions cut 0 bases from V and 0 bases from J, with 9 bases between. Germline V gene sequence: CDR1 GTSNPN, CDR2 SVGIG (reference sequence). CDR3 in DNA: TGTGCCTGGAGTGTAGCCGCCTCCTCTGGAAACACCATATATTTT. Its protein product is CAWSVAASSGNTIYF.

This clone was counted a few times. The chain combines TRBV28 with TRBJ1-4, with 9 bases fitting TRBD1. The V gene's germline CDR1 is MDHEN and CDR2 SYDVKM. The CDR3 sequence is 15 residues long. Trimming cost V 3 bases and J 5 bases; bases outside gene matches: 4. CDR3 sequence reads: CASSLRQGGNEKLFF. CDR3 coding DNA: TGTGCCAGCAGTTTGCGACAGGGGGGAAATGAAAAACTGTTTTTT.

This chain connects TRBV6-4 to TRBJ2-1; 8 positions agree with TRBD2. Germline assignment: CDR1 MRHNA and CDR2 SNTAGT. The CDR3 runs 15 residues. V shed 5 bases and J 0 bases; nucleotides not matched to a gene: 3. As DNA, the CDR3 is TGTGCCAGCAGTCAACTAGCGGCCTCCTACAATGAGCAGTTCTTC. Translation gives CASSQLAASYNEQFF.

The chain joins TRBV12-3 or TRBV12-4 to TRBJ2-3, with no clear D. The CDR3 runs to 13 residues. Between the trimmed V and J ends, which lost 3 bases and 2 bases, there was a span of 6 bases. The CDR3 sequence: CASSFLYTDTQYF. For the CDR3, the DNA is TGTGCCAGCAGTTTCCTTTACACAGATACGCAGTATTTT.

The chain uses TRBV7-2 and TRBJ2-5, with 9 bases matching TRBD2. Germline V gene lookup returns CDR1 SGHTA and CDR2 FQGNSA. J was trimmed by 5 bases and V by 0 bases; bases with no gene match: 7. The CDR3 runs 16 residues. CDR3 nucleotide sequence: TGTGCCAGCAGCTTAGCTAGCGGGAGAGGGGGGGAGACCCAGTACTTC. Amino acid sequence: CASSLASGRGGETQYF.

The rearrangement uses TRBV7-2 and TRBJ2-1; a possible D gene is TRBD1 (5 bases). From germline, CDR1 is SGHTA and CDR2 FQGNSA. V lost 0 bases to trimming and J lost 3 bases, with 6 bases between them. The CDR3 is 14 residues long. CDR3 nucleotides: TGTGCCAGCAGCTTAGCCCAGGGCTACAATGAGCAGTTCTTC. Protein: CASSLAQGYNEQFF.

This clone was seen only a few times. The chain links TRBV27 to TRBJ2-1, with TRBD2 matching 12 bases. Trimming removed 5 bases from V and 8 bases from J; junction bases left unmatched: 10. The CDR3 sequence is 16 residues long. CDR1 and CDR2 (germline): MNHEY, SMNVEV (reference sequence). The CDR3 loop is CASSPLAGGQFYEQFF. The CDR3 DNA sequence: TGTGCCAGCAGTCCGCTAGCGGGGGGGCAGTTCTATGAGCAGTTCTTC.

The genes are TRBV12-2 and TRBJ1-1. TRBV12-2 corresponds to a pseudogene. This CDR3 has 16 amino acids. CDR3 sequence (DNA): TGTGCAAGTCGCTTTCCCTTGCGGAGGGCGAACACTGAAGCTTTCTTT. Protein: CASRFPLRRANTEAFF.

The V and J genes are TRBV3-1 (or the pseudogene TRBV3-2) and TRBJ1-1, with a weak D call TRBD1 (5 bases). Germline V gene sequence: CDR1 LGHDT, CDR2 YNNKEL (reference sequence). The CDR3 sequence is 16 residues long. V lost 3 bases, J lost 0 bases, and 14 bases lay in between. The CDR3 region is CASSQGQGIMNTEAFF. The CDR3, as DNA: TGTGCCAGCAGCCAGGGGCAGGGCATTATGAACACTGAAGCTTTCTTT.

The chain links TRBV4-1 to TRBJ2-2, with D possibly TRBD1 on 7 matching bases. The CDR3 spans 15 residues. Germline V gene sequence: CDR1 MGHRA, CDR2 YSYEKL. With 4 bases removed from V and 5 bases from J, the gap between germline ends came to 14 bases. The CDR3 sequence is CASSPWTGGTGELFF. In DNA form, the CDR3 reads TGCGCCAGCAGCCCTTGGACAGGAGGGACCGGGGAGCTGTTTTTT.